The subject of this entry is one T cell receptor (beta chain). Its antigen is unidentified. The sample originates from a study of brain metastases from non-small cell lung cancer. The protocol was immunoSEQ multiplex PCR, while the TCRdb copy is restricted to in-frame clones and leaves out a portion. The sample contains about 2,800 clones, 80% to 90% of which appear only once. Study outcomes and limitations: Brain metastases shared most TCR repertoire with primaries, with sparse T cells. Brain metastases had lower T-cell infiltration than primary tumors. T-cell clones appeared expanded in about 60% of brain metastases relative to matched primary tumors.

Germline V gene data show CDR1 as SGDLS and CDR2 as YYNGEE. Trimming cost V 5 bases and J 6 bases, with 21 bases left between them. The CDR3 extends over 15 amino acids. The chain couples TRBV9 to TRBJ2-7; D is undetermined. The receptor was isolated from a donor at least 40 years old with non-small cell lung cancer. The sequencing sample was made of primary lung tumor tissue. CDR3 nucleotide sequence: TGTGCCAGCAGGGGTAGAGTCGAGCGATGGATCGAGCAGTACTTC. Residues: CASRGRVERWIEQYF.